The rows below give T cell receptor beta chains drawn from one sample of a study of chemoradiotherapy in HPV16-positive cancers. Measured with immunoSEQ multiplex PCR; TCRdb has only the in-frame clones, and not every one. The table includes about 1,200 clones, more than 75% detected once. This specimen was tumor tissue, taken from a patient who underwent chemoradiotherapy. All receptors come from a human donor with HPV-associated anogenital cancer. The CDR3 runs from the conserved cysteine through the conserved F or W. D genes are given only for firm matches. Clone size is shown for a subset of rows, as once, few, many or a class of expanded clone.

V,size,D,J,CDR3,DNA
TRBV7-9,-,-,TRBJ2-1,CASSLGIGGLLNEQFF,TGTGCCAGCAGCTTAGGTATCGGGGGACTCCTCAATGAGCAGTTCTTC
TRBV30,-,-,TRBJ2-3,CAWSRQVSTTDTQYF,TGTGCCTGGAGTAGGCAGGTCTCGACCACAGATACGCAGTATTTT
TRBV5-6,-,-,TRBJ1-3,CASSDSSSGNTIYF,TGTGCCAGCAGTGACTCGAGCTCTGGAAACACCATATATTTT
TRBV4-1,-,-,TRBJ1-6,CASSPLWGGAQGNSPLHF,TGCGCCAGCAGCCCTTTGTGGGGGGGGGCGCAGGGTAATTCACCCCTCCACTTT
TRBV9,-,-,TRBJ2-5,CASSPFGTNQETQYF,TGTGCCAGCAGCCCCTTTGGGACGAACCAAGAGACCCAGTACTTC
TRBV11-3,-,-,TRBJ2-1,CASSLEAGGHNEQFF,TGTGCCAGCAGCTTAGAGGCAGGGGGGCACAATGAGCAGTTCTTC
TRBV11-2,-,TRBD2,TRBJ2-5,CASSFGGNQETQYF,TGTGCCAGCAGCTTCGGGGGGAACCAAGAGACCCAGTACTTC
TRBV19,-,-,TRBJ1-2,CASSISPPQNYGYTF,TGTGCCAGTAGTATATCCCCGCCACAGAACTATGGCTACACCTTC
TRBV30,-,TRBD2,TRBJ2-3,CAWRGLAASDTQYF,TGTGCCTGGAGGGGACTAGCGGCCTCAGATACGCAGTATTTT
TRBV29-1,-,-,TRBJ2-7,CSVSGDYEQYF,TGCAGCGTATCAGGGGACTACGAGCAGTACTTC
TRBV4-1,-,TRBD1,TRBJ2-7,CASSLWTGSSYEQYF,TGCGCCAGCAGCCTTTGGACAGGCAGCTCCTACGAGCAGTACTTC
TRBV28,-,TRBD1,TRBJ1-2,CASSLVTGQGIYGYTF,TGTGCCAGCAGCCTAGTCACGGGACAGGGGATCTATGGCTACACCTTC
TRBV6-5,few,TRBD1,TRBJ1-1,CASSYSRQGEAFF,TGTGCCAGCAGTTACTCCAGACAGGGTGAAGCTTTCTTT
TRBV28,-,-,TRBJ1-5,CASSLLDRNNQPQHF,TGTGCCAGCAGTTTACTCGACAGGAACAATCAGCCCCAGCATTTT
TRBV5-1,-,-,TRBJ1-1,CASSFGGNTEAFF,TGCGCCAGCAGCTTTGGGGGGAACACTGAAGCTTTCTTT
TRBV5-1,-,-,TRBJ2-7,CASSGMGSYEQYF,TGCGCCAGCAGCGGAATGGGATCCTACGAGCAGTACTTC
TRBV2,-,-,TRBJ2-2,CASIRRVQGNTGELFF,TGTGCCAGCATCCGTCGTGTACAGGGGAACACCGGGGAGCTGTTTTTT
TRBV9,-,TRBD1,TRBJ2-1,CASSQGARNEQFF,TGTGCCAGCAGCCAGGGGGCGAGAAATGAGCAGTTCTTC
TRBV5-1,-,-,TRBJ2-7,CASSLAEQGVGYEQYF,TGCGCCAGCAGCTTGGCCGAACAGGGCGTAGGTTACGAGCAGTACTTC
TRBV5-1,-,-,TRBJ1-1,CASSLAEHGMNTEAFF,TGCGCCAGCAGCTTGGCCGAGCACGGGATGAACACTGAAGCTTTCTTT
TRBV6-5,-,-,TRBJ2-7,CASGGSYEQYF,TGTGCCAGCGGGGGGTCCTACGAGCAGTACTTC
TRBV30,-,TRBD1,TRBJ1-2,CARKSGQDNYGYTF,TGTGCCCGGAAGTCGGGACAGGATAACTATGGCTACACCTTC
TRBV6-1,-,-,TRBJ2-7,CASSEAGDFYEQYF,TGTGCCAGCAGTGAAGCGGGGGACTTTTACGAGCAGTACTTC
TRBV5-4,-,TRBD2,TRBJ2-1,CASSTTGTSGGLAYNEQFF,TGTGCCAGCAGCACCACCGGGACTAGCGGGGGCCTAGCCTACAATGAGCAGTTCTTC
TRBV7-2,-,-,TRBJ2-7,CASSFEFTSYEQYF,TGTGCCAGCAGCTTCGAGTTTACCTCCTACGAGCAGTACTTC
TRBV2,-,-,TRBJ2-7,CASSEISYEQYF,TGTGCCAGCAGTGAAATTTCGTACGAGCAGTACTTC
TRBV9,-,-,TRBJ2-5,CASSVATAGETQYF,TGTGCCAGCAGCGTAGCTACCGCTGGAGAGACCCAGTACTTC
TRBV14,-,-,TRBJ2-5,CASSQGGGSGTQYF,TGTGCCAGCAGCCAAGGGGGAGGTTCTGGGACCCAGTACTTC
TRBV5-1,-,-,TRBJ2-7,CASSLSGQGGYEQYF,TGCGCCAGCAGCTTGTCCGGGCAGGGGGGCTACGAGCAGTACTTC
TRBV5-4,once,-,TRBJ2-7,CASSLEATGEQYF,TGTGCCAGCAGCTTGGAGGCGACGGGCGAGCAGTACTTC
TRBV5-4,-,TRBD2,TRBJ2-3,CASSLGGGFVGDTQYF,TGTGCCAGCAGCTTGGGGGGGGGATTCGTGGGAGATACGCAGTATTTT
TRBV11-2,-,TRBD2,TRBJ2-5,CASSFGTSPSQETQYF,TGTGCCAGCAGCTTTGGGACTAGCCCATCTCAAGAGACCCAGTACTTC
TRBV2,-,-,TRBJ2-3,CASRGLGHTDTQYF,TGTGCCAGCAGGGGGTTGGGCCACACAGATACGCAGTATTTT
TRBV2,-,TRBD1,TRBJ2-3,CASSAQGTGTDTQYF,TGTGCCAGCAGCGCACAGGGGACGGGCACAGATACGCAGTATTTT
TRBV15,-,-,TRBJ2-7,CATSSGTSYEQYF,TGTGCCACCAGCTCCGGTACTTCCTACGAGCAGTACTTC
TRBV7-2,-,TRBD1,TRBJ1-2,CASSRDSRNYGYTF,TGTGCCAGCAGCCGGGACAGTCGGAACTATGGCTACACCTTC
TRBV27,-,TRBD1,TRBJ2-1,CASSLGQGARNEQFF,TGTGCCAGCAGTTTAGGGCAGGGGGCTAGGAATGAGCAGTTCTTC
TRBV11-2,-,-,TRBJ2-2,CASSLGPGPNTGELFF,TGTGCCAGCAGCTTAGGGCCGGGTCCGAACACCGGGGAGCTGTTTTTT
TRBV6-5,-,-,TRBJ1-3,CASSSGISSGNTIYF,TGTGCCAGCAGTTCAGGGATATCCTCTGGAAACACCATATATTTT
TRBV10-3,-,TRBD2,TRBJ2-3,CAISAPRRGVEDTQYF,TGTGCCATCAGTGCACCGCGACGGGGGGTCGAAGATACGCAGTATTTT
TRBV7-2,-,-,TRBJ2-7,CASSPLHEQYF,TGTGCCAGCAGCCCCCTCCACGAGCAGTACTTC